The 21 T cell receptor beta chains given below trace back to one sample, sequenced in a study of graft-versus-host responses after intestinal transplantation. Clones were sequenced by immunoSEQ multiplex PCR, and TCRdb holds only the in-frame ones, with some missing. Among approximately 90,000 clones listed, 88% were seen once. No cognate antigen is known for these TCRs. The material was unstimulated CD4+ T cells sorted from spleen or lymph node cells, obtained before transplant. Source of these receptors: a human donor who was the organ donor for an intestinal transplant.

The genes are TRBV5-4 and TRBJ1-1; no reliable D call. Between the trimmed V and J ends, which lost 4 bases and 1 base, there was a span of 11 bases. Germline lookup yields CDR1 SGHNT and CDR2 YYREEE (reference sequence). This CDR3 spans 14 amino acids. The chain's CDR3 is CASSLLSRNTEAFF. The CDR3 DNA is TGTGCCAGCAGCCTCCTTAGCAGGAACACTGAAGCTTTCTTT.

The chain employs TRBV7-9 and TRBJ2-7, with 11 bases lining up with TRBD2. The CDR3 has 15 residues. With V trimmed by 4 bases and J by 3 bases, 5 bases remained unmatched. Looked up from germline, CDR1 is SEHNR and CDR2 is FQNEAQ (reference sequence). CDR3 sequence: CASSYSGRDLYEQYF. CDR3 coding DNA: TGTGCCAGCAGCTATAGCGGGAGGGACCTCTACGAGCAGTACTTC.

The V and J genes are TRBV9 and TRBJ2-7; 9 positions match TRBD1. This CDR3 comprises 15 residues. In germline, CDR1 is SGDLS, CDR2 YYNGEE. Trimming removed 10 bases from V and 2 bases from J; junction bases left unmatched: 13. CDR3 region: CACSRCRDRAYEQYF. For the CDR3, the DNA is TGTGCCTGTTCTCGGTGTCGGGACAGGGCCTACGAGCAGTACTTC.

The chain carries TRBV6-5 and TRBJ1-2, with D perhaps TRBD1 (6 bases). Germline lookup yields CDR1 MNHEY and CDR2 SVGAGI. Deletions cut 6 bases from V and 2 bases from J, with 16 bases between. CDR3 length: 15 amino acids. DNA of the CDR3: TGTGCCAGCAGGATCACCTCAGGGGCGAACTATGGCTACACCTTC. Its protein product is CASRITSGANYGYTF.

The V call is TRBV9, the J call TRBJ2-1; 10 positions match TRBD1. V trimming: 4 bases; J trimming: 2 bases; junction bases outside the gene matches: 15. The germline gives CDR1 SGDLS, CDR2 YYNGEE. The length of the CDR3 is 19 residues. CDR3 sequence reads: CASSKSGTGAAKAYNEQFF. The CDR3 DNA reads TGTGCCAGCAGCAAATCCGGGACAGGGGCCGCTAAGGCCTACAATGAGCAGTTCTTC.

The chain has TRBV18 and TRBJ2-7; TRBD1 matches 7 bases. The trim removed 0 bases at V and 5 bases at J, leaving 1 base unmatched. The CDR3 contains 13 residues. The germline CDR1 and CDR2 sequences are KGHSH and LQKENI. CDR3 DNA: TGTGCCAGCTCACCACCGACAGGGAACGAGCAGTACTTC. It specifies CASSPPTGNEQYF.

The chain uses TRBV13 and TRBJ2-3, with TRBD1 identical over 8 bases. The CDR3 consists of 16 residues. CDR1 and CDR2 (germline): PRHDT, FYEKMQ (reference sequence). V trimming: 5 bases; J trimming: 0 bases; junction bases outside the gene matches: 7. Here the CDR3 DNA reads TGTGCCAGCAGCATCTCGGACAGGGCCAGCACAGATACGCAGTATTTT. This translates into CASSISDRASTDTQYF.

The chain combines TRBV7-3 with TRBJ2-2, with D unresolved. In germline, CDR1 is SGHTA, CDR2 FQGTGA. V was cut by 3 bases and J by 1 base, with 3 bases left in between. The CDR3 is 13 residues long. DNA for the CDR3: TGTGCCAGCAGCTTCAGGAACACCGGGGAGCTGTTTTTT. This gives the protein CASSFRNTGELFF.

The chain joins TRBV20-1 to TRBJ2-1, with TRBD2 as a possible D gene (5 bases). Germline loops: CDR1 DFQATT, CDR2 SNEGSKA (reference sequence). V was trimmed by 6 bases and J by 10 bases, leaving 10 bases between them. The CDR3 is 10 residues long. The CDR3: CSALGGEQFF. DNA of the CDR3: TGCAGTGCCCTTGGCGGGGAGCAGTTCTTC.

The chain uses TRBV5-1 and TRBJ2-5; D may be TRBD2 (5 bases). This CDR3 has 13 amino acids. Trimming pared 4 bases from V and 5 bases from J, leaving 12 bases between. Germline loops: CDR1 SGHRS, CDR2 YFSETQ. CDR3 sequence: CASSRASRETQYF. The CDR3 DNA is TGCGCCAGCAGCCGCGCTAGCAGGGAGACCCAGTACTTC. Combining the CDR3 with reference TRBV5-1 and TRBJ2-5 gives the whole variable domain KAGVTQTPRYLIKTRGQQVTLSCSPISGHRSVSWYQQTPGQGLQFLFEYFSETQRNKGNFPGRFSGRQFSNSRSEMNVSTLELGDSALYLCASSRASRETQYFGPGTRLLVL.

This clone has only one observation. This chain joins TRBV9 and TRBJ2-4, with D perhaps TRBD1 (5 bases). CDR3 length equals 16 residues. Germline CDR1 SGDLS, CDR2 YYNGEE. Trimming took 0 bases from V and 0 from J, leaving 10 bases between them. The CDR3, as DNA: TGTGCCAGCAGCGTAGGGGGCAGCCTAGCCAAAAACATTCAGTACTTC. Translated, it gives CASSVGGSLAKNIQYF.

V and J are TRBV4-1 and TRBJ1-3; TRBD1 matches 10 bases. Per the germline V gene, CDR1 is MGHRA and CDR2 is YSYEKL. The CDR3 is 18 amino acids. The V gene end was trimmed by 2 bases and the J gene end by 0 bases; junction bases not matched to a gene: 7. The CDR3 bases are TGCGCCAGCAGCCAATTCCGGGACAGGGGCGGCTCTGGAAACACCATATATTTT. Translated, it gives CASSQFRDRGGSGNTIYF.

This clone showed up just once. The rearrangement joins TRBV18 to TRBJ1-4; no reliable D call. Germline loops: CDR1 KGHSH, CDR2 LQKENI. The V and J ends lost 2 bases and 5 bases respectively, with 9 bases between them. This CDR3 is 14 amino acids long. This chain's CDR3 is CASSPSRENEKLFF. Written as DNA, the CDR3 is TGTGCCAGCTCACCATCCCGAGAAAATGAAAAACTGTTTTTT.

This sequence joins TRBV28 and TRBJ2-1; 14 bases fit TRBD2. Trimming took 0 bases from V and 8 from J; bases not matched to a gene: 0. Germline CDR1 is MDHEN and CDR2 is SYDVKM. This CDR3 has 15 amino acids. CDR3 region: CASSLWTSGRDEQFF. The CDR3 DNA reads TGTGCCAGCAGTTTATGGACTAGCGGGAGGGATGAGCAGTTCTTC.

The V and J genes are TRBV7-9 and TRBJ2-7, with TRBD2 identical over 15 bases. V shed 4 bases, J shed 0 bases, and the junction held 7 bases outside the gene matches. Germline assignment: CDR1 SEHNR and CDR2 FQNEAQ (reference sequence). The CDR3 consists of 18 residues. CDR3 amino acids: CASSSGTSGGPSSYEQYF. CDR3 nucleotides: TGTGCCAGCAGCTCCGGGACTAGCGGGGGGCCGAGCTCCTACGAGCAGTACTTC.

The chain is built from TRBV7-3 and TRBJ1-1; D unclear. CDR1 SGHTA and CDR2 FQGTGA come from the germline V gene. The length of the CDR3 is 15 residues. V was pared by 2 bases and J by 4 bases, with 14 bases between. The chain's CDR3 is CASSLGPGRVTEAFF. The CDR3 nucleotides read TGTGCCAGCAGCTTAGGCCCTGGGCGCGTCACTGAAGCTTTCTTT.

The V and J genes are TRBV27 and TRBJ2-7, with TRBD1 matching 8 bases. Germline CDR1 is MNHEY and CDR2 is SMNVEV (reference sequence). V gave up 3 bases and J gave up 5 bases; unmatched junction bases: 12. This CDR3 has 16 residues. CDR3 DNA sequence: TGTGCCAGCAGTTTGCAGTTCATCAGGGGGCAGGACGAGCAGTACTTC. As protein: CASSLQFIRGQDEQYF.

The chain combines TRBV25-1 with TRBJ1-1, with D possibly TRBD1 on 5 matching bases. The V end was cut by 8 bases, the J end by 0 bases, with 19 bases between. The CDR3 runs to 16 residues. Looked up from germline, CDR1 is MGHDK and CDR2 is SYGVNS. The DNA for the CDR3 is TGTGCCAGCCCCCCCAGGGTAATGGCTATGAACACTGAAGCTTTCTTT. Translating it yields CASPPRVMAMNTEAFF.

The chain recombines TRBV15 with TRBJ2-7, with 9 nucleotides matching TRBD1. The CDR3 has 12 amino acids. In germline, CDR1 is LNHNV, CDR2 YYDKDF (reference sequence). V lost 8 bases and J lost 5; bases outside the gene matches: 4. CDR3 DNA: TGTGCCACCTGGGACAGGGTCCACGAGCAGTACTTC. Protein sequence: CATWDRVHEQYF.

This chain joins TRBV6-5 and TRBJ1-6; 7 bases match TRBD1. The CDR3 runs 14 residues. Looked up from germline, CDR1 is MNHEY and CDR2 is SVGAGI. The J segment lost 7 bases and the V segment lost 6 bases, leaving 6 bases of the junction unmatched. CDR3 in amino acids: CASSRTGNNSPLHF. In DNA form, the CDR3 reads TGTGCCAGCAGCCGGACAGGAAACAATTCACCCCTCCACTTT.

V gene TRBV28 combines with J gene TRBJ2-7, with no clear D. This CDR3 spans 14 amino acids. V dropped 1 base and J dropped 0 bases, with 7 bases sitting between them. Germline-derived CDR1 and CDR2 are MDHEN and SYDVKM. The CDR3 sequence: CASSLSTASYEQYF. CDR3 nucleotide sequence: TGTGCCAGCAGTTTATCTACAGCCTCCTACGAGCAGTACTTC. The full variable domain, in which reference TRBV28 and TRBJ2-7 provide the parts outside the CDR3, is DVKVTQSSRYLVKRTGEKVFLECVQDMDHENMFWYRQDPGLGLRLIYFSYDVKMKEKGDIPEGYSVSREKKERFSLILESASTNQTSMYLCASSLSTASYEQYFGPGTRLTVT.